The sequence of this TCR beta chain was determined in a study of vaccination and CD4 T cells after COVID-19. The CDR3 sequence is 16 residues long. Germline CDR1 DFQATT, CDR2 SNEGSKA (reference sequence). The V end was cut by 3 bases, the J end by 0 bases, with 17 bases between. As to treatment: roughly ten-day PBMC culture with coronavirus spike peptide pools or control peptides (ViraFEST assay). Cultured CD4+ T cell DNA was sequenced using the Oncomine TCR Beta short-read assay. TCRdb re-analysed the PCR reads in MiXCR, keeping a single row per CDR3 protein. The sample records approximately 8,800 distinct CDR3 sequences, over 60% being singletons. Study-wide results and limits: Relatively few convalescent patients were studied, without early post-infection timepoints. A median approximately 83% of convalescent patients' SARS-CoV-2-reactive clones emerged only after vaccination.

Concerning this clonotype itself: Its antigen is as yet unknown.

The V call is TRBV20-1, the J call TRBJ2-5, with D tentatively TRBD2 (5 bases). The source is a human donor who had recovered from COVID-19. Sequencing input: CD4+ T cells from blood, cultured in vitro. The CDR3 DNA reads as TGCAGTGCTAGTCTTCCCAGCGGACTTTACCAAGAGACCCAGTACTTC. Protein: CSASLPSGLYQETQYF.